The 9 T cell receptor beta chains presented below share a single source sample, sequenced in a study of long-term antiretroviral therapy in people with HIV. Run at survey level, the immunoSEQ assay was version v3.0. Measured with immunoSEQ multiplex PCR; TCRdb has only the in-frame clones, and not every one. The repertoire holds about 32,000 clones, with 94% as singletons. Sample: unsorted PBMCs, taken 4.1 years after starting antiretroviral therapy. These receptors were obtained from a woman between 45 and 60 years old with HIV.

This sequence joins TRBV6-5 and TRBJ2-7; D might be TRBD1 or TRBD2, each matching 5 bases. Germline V lookup: CDR1 MNHEY, CDR2 SVGAGI. The V end lost 5 bases, the J end lost 2 bases, and 10 bases lay between the germline ends. CDR3 size: 13 residues. CDR3: CASSRDPTYEQYF. In DNA form, the CDR3 reads TGTGCCAGCAGTCGGGACCCTACCTACGAGCAGTACTTC.

The CDR3 DNA sequence: TGTGCCACCGACGAGAGGTTTGGTTCACCCCTCCACTTT. Translation gives CATDERFGSPLHF. The rearrangement uses TRBV6-1 and TRBJ1-6, with D unresolved. The CDR3 length is 13 residues. CDR1 and CDR2 (germline): MNHNS, SASEGT. The V end lost 10 bases, the J end lost 9 bases, and 16 bases lay between the germline ends.

This clone was seen once. This sequence joins TRBV10-3 and TRBJ2-6; D call uncertain. Germline V gives CDR1 ENHRY, CDR2 SYGVKD. The CDR3 extends over 14 amino acids. V lost 11 bases and J 1 base, leaving 12 bases between the germline ends. CDR3 region: CASREGSGANVLTF. The CDR3 DNA reads as TGTGCCTCAAGAGAAGGGTCTGGGGCCAACGTCCTGACTTTC.

The gene calls are TRBV6-5 and TRBJ2-3, with TRBD2 matching 11 bases. Per the germline V gene, CDR1 is MNHEY and CDR2 is SVGAGI. Germline trimming cut 4 bases from V and 3 bases from J; bases unmatched to any gene: 6. The CDR3 sequence is 16 residues long. The chain's CDR3 is CASSSSSGGTTDTQYF. Here the CDR3 DNA reads TGTGCCAGCAGTTCATCTAGCGGGGGGACAACAGATACGCAGTATTTT.

The chain combines TRBV2 with TRBJ2-6; 9 positions match TRBD1. This CDR3 region has 17 residues. Germline CDR1 and CDR2: SNHLY and FYNNEI. The V gene end was trimmed by 7 bases and the J gene end by 4 bases; junction bases not matched to a gene: 11. The CDR3 bases are TGTGCCAGCACTGGACAGGGGTGGGGTTCCGGGGCCAACGTCCTGACTTTC. Its translation: CASTGQGWGSGANVLTF.

The V call is TRBV6-6, the J call TRBJ2-7; weak D call: TRBD1 (5 bases). In germline, CDR1 is MNHNY, CDR2 SVGAGI (reference sequence). V lost 2 bases and J 2 bases, leaving 7 bases between the germline ends. This CDR3 is 13 amino acids long. CDR3 in DNA: TGTGCCAGCAGTTACGGCAGGGCCTACGAGCAGTACTTC. It translates to CASSYGRAYEQYF.

This chain uses TRBV19 with TRBJ1-5; D gene ambiguous. The length of the CDR3 is 15 residues. Trimming took 3 bases from V and 4 from J, leaving 13 bases between them. Germline lookup yields CDR1 LNHDA and CDR2 SQIVND (reference sequence). CDR3 DNA sequence: TGTGCCAGTAGTATTATGGGGAACATGAATCAGCCCCAGCATTTT. Its translation is CASSIMGNMNQPQHF.

This clone was counted a few times. This chain connects TRBV6-1 to TRBJ1-5; D is perhaps TRBD1 (5 bases). This CDR3 has 16 amino acids. Trimming removed 4 bases at V and 2 bases at J, with 15 bases between. Germline V gene sequence: CDR1 MNHNS, CDR2 SASEGT. Written as DNA, the CDR3 is TGTGCCAGCAGTGGATGGGGCCGGATGGGCAATCAGCCCCAGCATTTT. Its translation: CASSGWGRMGNQPQHF.

V gene TRBV7-9 combines with J gene TRBJ2-1; D not resolved. Germline values: CDR1 SEHNR, CDR2 FQNEAQ (reference sequence). This CDR3 has 14 amino acids. The V gene lost 1 base and the J gene lost 5 bases, with 9 bases spanning the gap. Written as DNA, the CDR3 is TGTGCCAGCAGCTTAGAGTACCGGGACAATGAGCAGTTCTTC. It codes for CASSLEYRDNEQFF.